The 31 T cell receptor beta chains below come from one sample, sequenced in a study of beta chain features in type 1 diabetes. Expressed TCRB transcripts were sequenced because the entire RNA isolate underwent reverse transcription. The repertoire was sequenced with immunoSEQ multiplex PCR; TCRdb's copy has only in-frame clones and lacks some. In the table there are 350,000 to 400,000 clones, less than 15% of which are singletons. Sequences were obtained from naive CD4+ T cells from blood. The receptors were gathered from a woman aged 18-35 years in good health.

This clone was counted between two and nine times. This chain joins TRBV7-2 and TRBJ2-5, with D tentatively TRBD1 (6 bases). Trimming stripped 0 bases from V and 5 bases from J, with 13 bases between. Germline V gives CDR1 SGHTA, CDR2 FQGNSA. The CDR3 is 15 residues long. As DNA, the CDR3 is TGTGCCAGCAGCTTAGCGTCCAGGGGCTGGGAGACCCAGTACTTC. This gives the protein CASSLASRGWETQYF.

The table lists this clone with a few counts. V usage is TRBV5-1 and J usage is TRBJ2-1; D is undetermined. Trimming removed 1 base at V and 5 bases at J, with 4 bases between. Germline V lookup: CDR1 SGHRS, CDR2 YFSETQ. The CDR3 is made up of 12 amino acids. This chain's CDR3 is CASSLINNEQFF. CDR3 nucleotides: TGCGCCAGCAGCTTGATCAACAATGAGCAGTTCTTC. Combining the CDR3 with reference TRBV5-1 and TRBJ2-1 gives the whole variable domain KAGVTQTPRYLIKTRGQQVTLSCSPISGHRSVSWYQQTPGQGLQFLFEYFSETQRNKGNFPGRFSGRQFSNSRSEMNVSTLELGDSALYLCASSLINNEQFFGPGTRLTVL.

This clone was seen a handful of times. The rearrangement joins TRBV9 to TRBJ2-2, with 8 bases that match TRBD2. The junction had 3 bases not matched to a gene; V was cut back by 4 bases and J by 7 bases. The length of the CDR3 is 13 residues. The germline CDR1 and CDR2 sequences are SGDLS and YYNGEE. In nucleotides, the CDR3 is TGTGCCAGCAGCCCGCGGGAGGTCGGGGAGCTGTTTTTT. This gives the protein CASSPREVGELFF.

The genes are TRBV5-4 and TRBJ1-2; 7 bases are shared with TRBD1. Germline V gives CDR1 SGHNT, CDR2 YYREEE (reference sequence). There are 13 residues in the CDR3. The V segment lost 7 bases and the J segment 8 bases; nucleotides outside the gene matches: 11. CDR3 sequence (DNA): TGTGCCAGCTCAACCCGGGACAGAGGAGGCTACACCTTC. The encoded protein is CASSTRDRGGYTF.

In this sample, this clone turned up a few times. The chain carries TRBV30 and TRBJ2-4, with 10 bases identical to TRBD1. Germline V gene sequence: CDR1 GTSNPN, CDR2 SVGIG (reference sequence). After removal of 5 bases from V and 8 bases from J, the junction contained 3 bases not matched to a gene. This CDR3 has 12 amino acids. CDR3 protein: CAWVGTGDIQYF. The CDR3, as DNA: TGTGCCTGGGTCGGGACAGGGGACATTCAGTACTTC. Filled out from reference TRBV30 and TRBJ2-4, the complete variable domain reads SQTIHQWPATLVQPVGSPLSLECTVEGTSNPNLYWYRQAAGRGLQLLFYSVGIGQISSEVPQNLSASRPQDRQFILSSKKLLLSDSGFYLCAWVGTGDIQYFGAGTRLSVL.

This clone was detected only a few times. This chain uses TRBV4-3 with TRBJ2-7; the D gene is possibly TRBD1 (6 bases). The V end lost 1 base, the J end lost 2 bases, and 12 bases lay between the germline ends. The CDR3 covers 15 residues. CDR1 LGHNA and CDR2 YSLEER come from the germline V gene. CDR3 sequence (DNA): TGCGCCAGCAGCCAAGGCAGGGGATTCCCCTACGAGCAGTACTTC. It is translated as CASSQGRGFPYEQYF.

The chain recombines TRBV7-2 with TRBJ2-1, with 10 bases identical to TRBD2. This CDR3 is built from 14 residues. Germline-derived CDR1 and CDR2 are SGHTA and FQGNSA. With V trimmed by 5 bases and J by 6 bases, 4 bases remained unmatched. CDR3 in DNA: TGTGCCAGCAGCCGACTAGCGGGCCTCAATGAGCAGTTCTTC. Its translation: CASSRLAGLNEQFF. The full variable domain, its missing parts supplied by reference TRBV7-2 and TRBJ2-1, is GAGVSQSPSNKVTEKGKDVELRCDPISGHTALYWYRQSLGQGLEFLIYFQGNSAPDKSGLPSDRFSAERTGGSVSTLTIQRTQQEDSAVYLCASSRLAGLNEQFFGPGTRLTVL.

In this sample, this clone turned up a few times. The CDR3: CASSSSGLASGEQFF. In DNA form, the CDR3 reads TGTGCCAGCAGCTCATCGGGACTAGCCTCAGGGGAGCAGTTCTTC. This chain joins TRBV7-2 and TRBJ2-1; 9 bases align to TRBD2. The V gene end was trimmed by 4 bases and the J gene end by 10 bases; junction bases not matched to a gene: 11. CDR1 is SGHTA and CDR2 is FQGNSA in the germline V gene. The CDR3 is 15 residues long.

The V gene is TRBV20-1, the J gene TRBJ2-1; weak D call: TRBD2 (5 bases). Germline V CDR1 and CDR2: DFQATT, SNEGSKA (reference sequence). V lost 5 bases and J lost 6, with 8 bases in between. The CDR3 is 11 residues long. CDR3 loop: CSAQSGNEQFF. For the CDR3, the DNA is TGCAGTGCTCAAAGCGGCAATGAGCAGTTCTTC.

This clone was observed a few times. The CDR3 reads CASRIVVPTDTQYF. In DNA, the CDR3 is TGCGCCAGCAGGATAGTAGTACCCACAGATACGCAGTATTTT. The genes are TRBV5-1 and TRBJ2-3; D is uncertain. This CDR3 contains 14 residues. V was cut by 5 bases and J by 2 bases, with 12 bases left in between. Germline CDR1 reads SGHRS; CDR2 reads YFSETQ.

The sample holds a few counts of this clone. The CDR3: CASSYGAKETQYF. The CDR3 bases are TGTGCCAGCAGTTACGGGGCGAAAGAGACCCAGTACTTC. The genes are TRBV6-5 and TRBJ2-5, with D tentatively TRBD1 (5 bases). Trimming cost V 2 bases and J 3 bases, with 7 bases left between them. This CDR3 is built from 13 residues. The germline V gene has CDR1 MNHEY and CDR2 SVGAGI.

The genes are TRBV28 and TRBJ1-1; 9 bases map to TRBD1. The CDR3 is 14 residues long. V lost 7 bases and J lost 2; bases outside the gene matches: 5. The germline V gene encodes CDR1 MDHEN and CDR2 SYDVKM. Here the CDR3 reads CASIATGGNTEAFF. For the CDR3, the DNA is TGTGCCAGCATCGCAACAGGGGGCAACACTGAAGCTTTCTTT.

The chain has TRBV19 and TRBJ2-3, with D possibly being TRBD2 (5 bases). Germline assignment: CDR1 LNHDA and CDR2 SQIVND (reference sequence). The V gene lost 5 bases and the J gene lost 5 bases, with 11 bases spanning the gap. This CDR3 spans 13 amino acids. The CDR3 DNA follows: TGTGCCAGTAGTCCGGACGGGGTAGATACGCAGTATTTT. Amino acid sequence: CASSPDGVDTQYF. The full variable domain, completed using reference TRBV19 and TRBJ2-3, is DGGITQSPKYLFRKEGQNVTLSCEQNLNHDAMYWYRQDPGQGLRLIYYSQIVNDFQKGDIAEGYSVSREKKESFPLTVTSAQKNPTAFYLCASSPDGVDTQYFGPGTRLTVL.

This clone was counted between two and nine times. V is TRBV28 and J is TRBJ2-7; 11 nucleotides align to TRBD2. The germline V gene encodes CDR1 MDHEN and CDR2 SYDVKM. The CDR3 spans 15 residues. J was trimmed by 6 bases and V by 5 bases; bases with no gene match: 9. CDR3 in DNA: TGTGCCAGCAGTCGCTTAGCGGGAGGGCCTTTCGAGCAGTACTTC. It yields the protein CASSRLAGGPFEQYF.

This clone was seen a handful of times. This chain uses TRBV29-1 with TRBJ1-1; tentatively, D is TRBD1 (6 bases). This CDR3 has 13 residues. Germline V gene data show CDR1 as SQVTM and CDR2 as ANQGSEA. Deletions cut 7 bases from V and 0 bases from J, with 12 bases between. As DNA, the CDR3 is TGCAGCGCCCGGGACACTTTGAACACTGAAGCTTTCTTT. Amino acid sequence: CSARDTLNTEAFF.

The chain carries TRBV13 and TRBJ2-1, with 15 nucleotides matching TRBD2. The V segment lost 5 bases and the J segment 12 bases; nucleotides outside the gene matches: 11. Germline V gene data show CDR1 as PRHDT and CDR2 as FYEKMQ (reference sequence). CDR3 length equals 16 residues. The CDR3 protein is CASSPGLAGGFIGQFF. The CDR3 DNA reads TGTGCCAGCAGCCCGGGACTAGCGGGAGGCTTCATCGGGCAGTTCTTC. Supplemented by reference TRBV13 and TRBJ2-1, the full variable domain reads AAGVIQSPRHLIKEKRETATLKCYPIPRHDTVYWYQQGPGQDPQFLISFYEKMQSDKGSIPDRFSAQQFSDYHSELNMSSLELGDSALYFCASSPGLAGGFIGQFFGPGTRLTVL.

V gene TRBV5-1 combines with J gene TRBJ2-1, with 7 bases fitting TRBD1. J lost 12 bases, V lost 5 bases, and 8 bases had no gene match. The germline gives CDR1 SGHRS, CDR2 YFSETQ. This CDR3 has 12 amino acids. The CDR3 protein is CASSQTGVRQFF. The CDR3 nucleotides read TGCGCCAGCAGTCAAACAGGGGTGCGGCAGTTCTTC.

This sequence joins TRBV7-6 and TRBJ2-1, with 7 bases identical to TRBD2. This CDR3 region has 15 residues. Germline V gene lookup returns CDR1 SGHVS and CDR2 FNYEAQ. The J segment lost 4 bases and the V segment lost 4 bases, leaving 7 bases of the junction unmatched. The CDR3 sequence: CASSSQSAGYNEQFF. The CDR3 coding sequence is TGTGCCAGCAGCTCCCAATCAGCGGGGTACAATGAGCAGTTCTTC. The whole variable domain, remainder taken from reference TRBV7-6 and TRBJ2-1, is GAGVSQSPRYKVTKRGQDVALRCDPISGHVSLYWYRQALGQGPEFLTYFNYEAQQDKSGLPNDRFSAERPEGSISTLTIQRTEQRDSAMYRCASSSQSAGYNEQFFGPGTRLTVL.

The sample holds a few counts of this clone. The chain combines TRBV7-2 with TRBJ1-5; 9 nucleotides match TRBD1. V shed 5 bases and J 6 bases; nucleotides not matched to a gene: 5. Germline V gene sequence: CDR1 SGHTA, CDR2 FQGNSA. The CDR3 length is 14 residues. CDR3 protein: CASSPGQGPQPQHF. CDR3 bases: TGTGCCAGCAGCCCCGGACAGGGGCCTCAGCCCCAGCATTTT.

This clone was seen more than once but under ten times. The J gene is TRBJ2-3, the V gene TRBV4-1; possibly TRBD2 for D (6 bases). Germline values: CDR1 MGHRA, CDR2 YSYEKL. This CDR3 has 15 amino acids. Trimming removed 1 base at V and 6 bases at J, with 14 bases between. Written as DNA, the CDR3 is TGCGCCAGCAGCCAAGTATCCCCGGGAGCGGATACGCAGTATTTT. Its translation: CASSQVSPGADTQYF.

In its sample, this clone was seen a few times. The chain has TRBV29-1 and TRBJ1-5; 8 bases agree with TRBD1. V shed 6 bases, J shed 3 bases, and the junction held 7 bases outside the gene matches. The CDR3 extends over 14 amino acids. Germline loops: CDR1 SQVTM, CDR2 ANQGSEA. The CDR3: CSVGDRTNNQPQHF. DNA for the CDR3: TGCAGCGTGGGGGACAGGACTAACAATCAGCCCCAGCATTTT.

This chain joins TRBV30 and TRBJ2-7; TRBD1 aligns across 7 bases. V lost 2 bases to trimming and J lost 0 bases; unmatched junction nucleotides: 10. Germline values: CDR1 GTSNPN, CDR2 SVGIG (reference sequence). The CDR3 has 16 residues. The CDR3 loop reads CAWSSPWDSSSYEQYF. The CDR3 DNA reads TGTGCCTGGAGTTCTCCCTGGGACAGTAGCTCCTACGAGCAGTACTTC.

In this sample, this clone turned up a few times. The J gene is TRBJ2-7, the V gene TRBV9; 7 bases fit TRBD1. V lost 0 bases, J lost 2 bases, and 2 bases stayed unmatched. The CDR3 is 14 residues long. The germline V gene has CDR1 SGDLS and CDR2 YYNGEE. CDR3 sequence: CASSVAQGAYEQYF. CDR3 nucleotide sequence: TGTGCCAGCAGCGTAGCCCAGGGGGCCTACGAGCAGTACTTC.

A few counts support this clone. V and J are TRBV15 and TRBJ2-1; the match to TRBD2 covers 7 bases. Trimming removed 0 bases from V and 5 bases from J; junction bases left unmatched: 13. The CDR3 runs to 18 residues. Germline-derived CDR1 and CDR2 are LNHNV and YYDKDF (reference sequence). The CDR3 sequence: CATSRDLGSGKGDNEQFF. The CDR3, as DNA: TGTGCCACCAGCAGAGATCTCGGGAGCGGGAAAGGGGACAATGAGCAGTTCTTC.

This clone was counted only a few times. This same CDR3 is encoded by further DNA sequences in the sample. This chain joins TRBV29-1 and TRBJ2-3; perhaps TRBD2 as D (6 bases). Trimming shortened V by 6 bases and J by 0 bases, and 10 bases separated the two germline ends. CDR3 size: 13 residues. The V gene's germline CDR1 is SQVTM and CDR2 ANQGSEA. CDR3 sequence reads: CSVDSGSTDTQYF. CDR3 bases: TGCAGCGTGGATAGCGGAAGCACAGATACGCAGTATTTT.

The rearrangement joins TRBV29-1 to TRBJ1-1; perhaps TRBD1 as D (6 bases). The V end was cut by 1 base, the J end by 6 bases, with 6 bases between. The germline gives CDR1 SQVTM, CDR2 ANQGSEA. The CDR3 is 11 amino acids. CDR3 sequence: CSVEGTAEAFF. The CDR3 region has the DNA TGCAGCGTTGAAGGGACAGCTGAAGCTTTCTTT.

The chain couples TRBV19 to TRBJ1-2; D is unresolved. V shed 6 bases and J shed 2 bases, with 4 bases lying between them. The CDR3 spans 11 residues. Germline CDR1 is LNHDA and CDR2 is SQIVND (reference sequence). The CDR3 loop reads CASRLNYGYTF. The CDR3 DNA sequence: TGTGCCAGTAGACTCAACTATGGCTACACCTTC.

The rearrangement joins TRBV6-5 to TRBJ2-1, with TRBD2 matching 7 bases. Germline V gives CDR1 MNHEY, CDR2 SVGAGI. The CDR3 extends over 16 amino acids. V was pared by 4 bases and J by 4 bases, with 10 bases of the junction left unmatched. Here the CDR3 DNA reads TGTGCCAGCAGTTGGGATCGGGGGGTAAGGTACAATGAGCAGTTCTTC. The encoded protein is CASSWDRGVRYNEQFF.

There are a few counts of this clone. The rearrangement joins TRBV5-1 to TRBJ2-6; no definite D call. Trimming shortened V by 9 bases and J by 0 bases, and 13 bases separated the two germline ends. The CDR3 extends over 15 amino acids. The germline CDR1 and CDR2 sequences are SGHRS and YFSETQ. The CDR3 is CATRSGRSGANVLTF. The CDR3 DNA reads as TGCGCCACCCGGAGTGGTCGCTCTGGGGCCAACGTCCTGACTTTC.

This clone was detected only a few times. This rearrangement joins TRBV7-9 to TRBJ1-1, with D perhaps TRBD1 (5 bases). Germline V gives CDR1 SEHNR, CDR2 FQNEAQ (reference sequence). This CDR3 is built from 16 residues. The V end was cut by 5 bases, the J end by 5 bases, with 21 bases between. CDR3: CASSPREGRRGTEAFF. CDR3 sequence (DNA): TGTGCCAGCAGCCCCCGAGAGGGCAGGCGGGGGACTGAAGCTTTCTTT.

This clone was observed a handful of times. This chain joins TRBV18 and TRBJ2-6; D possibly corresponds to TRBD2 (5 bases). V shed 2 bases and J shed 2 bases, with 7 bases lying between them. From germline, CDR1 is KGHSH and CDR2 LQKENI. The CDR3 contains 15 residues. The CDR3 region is CASSPGGAGANVLTF. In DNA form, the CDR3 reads TGTGCCAGCTCACCAGGAGGTGCTGGGGCCAACGTCCTGACTTTC.